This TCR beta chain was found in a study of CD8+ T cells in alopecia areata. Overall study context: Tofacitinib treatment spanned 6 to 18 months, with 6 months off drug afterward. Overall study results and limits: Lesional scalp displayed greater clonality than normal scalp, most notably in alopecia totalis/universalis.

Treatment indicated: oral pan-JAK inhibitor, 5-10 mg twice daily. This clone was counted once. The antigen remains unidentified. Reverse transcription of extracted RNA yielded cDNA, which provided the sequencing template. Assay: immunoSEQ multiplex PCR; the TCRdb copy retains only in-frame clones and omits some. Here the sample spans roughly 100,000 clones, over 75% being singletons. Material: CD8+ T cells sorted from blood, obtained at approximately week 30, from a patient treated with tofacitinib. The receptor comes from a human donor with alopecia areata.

The CDR3 spells CASSFQGTTNEKLFF. CDR3 bases: TGTGCCAGCAGCTTTCAGGGTACAACTAATGAAAAACTGTTTTTT. This rearrangement joins TRBV7-3 to TRBJ1-4, with D perhaps TRBD1 (5 bases). The germline gives CDR1 SGHTA, CDR2 FQGTGA. The CDR3 sequence is 15 residues long. Trimming shortened V by 3 bases and J by 0 bases, and 8 bases separated the two germline ends.